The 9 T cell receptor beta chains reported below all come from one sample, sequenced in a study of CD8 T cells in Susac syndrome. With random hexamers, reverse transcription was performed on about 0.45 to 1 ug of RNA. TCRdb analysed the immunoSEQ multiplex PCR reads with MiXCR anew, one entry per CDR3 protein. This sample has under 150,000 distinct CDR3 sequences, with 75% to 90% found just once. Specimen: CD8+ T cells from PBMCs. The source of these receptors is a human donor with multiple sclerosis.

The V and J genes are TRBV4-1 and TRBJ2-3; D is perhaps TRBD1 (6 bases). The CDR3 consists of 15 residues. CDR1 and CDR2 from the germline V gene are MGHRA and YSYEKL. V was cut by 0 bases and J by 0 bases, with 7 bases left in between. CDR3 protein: CASSQEDRSTDTQYF. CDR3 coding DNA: TGCGCCAGCAGCCAAGAAGACAGGAGCACAGATACGCAGTATTTT.

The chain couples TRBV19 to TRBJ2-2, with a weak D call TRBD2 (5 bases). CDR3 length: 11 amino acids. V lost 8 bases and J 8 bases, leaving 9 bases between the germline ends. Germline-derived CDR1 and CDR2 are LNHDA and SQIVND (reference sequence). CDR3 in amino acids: CASRGRGELFF. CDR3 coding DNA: TGTGCCAGTCGGGGTAGAGGGGAGCTGTTTTTT. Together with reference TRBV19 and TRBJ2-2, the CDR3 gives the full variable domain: DGGITQSPKYLFRKEGQNVTLSCEQNLNHDAMYWYRQDPGQGLRLIYYSQIVNDFQKGDIAEGYSVSREKKESFPLTVTSAQKNPTAFYLCASRGRGELFFGEGSRLTVL.

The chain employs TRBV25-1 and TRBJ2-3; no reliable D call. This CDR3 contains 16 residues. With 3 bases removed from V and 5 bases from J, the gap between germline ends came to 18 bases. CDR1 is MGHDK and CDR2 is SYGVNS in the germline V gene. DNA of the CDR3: TGTGCCAGCAGTGATACGGAACGGCTGTCACAAGATACGCAGTATTTT. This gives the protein CASSDTERLSQDTQYF.

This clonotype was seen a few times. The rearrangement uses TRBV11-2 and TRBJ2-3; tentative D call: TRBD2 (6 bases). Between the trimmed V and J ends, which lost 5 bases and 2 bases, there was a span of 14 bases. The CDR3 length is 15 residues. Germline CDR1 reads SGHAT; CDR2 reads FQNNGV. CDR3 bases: TGTGCCAGCAGCCTCCTGGAGGGTGCCACAGATACGCAGTATTTT. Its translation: CASSLLEGATDTQYF. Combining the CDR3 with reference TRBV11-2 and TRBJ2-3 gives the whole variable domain EAGVAQSPRYKIIEKRQSVAFWCNPISGHATLYWYQQILGQGPKLLIQFQNNGVVDDSQLPKDRFSAERLKGVDSTLKIQPAKLEDSAVYLCASSLLEGATDTQYFGPGTRLTVL.

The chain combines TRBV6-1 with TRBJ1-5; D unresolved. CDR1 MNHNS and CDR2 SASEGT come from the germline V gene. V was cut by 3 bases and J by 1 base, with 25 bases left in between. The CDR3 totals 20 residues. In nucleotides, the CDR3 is TGTGCCAGCAGTGAGCTCCTAAGAAACCATTATATAACGAGCAATCAGCCCCAGCATTTT. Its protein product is CASSELLRNHYITSNQPQHF.

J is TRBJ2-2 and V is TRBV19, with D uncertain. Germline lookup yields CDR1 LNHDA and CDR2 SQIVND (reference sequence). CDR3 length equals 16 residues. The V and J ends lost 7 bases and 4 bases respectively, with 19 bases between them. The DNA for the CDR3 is TGTGCCAGTACCTCCGGAAAAGGTTTGGGCACCGGGGAGCTGTTTTTT. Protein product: CASTSGKGLGTGELFF.

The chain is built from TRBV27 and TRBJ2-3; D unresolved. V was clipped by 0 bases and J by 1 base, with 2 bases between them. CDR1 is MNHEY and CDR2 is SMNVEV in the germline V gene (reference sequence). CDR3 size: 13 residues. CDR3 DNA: TGTGCCAGCAGTTTATCCGGCACAGATACGCAGTATTTT. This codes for CASSLSGTDTQYF.

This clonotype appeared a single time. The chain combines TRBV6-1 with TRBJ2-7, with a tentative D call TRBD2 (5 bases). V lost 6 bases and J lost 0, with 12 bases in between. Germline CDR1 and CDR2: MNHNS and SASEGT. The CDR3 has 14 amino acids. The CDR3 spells CASRTLASSYEQYV. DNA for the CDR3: TGTGCCAGCAGGACCCTAGCTAGCTCCTACGAGCAGTACGTC.

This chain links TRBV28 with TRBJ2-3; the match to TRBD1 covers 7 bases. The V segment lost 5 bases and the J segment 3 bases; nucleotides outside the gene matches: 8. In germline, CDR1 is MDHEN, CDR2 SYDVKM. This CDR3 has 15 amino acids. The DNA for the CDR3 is TGTGCCAGCAGTACCCGGGACAGCACTACAGATACGCAGTATTTT. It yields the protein CASSTRDSTTDTQYF.